Here is one TCR beta chain with its context. Antigen specificity is unknown. This sample is drawn from a study of post-analysis software for immune sequencing data. About the study: Recorded disease courses covered relapsing-remitting, secondary progressive and progressive-relapsing multiple sclerosis. Some patients had no subtype annotation.

Included in the TCR beta cDNA libraries were unique molecular identifiers. Approximately 500,000 cDNA molecules were obtained from roughly 1 to 10 million T cells. TCRdb re-called the PCR reads with MiXCR, one entry per CDR3 protein. The sample carries just over 250,000 distinct CDR3 sequences, 36% recorded once. General study results and limits: Five TRBV segments occurring more often in patients than controls included TRBV5-6, TRBV5-1 and TRBV20-1. Relative to controls, patients with multiple sclerosis showed significantly lower normalized Chao1 diversity.

V trimming: 4 bases; J trimming: 0 bases; junction bases outside the gene matches: 3. Germline V gives CDR1 SGHKS, CDR2 YYEKEE (reference sequence). This CDR3 has 14 amino acids. Sequencing input: blood. The receptor was isolated from a girl aged 10 to 17 with multiple sclerosis. The rearrangement uses TRBV5-5 and TRBJ1-2; TRBD1 aligns across 7 bases. In DNA form, the CDR3 reads TGTGCCAGCAGCCCGACAGGGACTAACTATGGCTACACCTTC. This sequence encodes CASSPTGTNYGYTF.